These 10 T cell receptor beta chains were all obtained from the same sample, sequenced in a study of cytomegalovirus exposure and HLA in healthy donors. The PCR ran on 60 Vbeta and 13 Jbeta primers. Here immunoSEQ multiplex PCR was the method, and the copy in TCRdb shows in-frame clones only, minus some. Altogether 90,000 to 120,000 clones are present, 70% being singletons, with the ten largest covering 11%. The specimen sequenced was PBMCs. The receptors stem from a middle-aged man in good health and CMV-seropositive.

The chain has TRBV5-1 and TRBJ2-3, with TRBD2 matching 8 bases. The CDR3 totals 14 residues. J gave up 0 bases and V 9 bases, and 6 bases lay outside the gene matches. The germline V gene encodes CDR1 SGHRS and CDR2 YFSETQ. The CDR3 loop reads CATRGGPSTDTQYF. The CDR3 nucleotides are TGCGCCACCCGGGGGGGTCCGAGCACAGATACGCAGTATTTT.

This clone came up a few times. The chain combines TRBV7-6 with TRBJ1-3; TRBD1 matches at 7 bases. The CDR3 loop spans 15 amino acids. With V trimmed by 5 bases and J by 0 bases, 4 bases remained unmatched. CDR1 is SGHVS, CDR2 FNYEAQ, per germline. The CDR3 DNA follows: TGTGCCAGCAGCCCCTGGGACAGCTCTGGAAACACCATATATTTT. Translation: CASSPWDSSGNTIYF. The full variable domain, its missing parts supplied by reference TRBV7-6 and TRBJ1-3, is GAGVSQSPRYKVTKRGQDVALRCDPISGHVSLYWYRQALGQGPEFLTYFNYEAQQDKSGLPNDRFSAERPEGSISTLTIQRTEQRDSAMYRCASSPWDSSGNTIYFGEGSWLTVV.

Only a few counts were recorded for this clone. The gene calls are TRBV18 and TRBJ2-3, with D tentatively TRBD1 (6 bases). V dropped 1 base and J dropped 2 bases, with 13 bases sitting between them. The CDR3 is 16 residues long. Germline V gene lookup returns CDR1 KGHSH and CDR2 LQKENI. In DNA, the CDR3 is TGTGCCAGCTCACCACTTCGGGACACCATCACAGATACGCAGTATTTT. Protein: CASSPLRDTITDTQYF.

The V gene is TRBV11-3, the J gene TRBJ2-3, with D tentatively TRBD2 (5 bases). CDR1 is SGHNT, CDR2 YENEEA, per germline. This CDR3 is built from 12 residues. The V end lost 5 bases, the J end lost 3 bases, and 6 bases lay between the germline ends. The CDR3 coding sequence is TGTGCCAGCAGCGCGGGTACAGATACGCAGTATTTT. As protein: CASSAGTDTQYF. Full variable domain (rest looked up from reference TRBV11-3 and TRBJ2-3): EAGVVQSPRYKIIEKKQPVAFWCNPISGHNTLYWYLQNLGQGPELLIRYENEEAVDDSQLPKDRFSAERLKGVDSTLKIQPAELGDSAVYLCASSAGTDTQYFGPGTRLTVL.

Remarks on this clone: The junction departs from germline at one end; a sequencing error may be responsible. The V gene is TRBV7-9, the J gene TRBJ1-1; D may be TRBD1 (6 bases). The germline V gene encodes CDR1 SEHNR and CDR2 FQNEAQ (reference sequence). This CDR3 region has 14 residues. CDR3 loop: CSSSLQGLNTEAFF. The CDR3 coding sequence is TGTTCCAGCAGCTTACAGGGTTTGAACACTGAAGCTTTCTTT. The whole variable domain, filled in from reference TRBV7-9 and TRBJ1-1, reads DTGVSQNPRHKITKRGQNVTFRCDPISEHNRLYWYRQTLGQGPEFLTYFQNEAQLEKSRLLSDRFSAERPKGSFSTLEIQRTEQGDSAMYLCSSSLQGLNTEAFFGQGTRLTVV.

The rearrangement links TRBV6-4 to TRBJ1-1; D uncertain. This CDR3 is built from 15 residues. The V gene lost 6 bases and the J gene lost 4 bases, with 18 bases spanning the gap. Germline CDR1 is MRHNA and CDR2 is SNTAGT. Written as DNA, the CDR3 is TGTGCCAGCAGGACGGGATCCAACCGGGCCACTGAAGCTTTCTTT. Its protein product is CASRTGSNRATEAFF.

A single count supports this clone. This CDR3 is CASSSGTGFLNEQFF. CDR3 bases: TGTGCCAGTAGTTCCGGGACAGGGTTCCTAAATGAGCAGTTCTTC. V is TRBV19 and J is TRBJ2-1; TRBD1 aligns across 9 bases. The trim removed 5 bases at V and 7 bases at J, leaving 9 bases unmatched. Germline V gene sequence: CDR1 LNHDA, CDR2 SQIVND (reference sequence). The CDR3 loop spans 15 amino acids. The full variable domain, completed using reference TRBV19 and TRBJ2-1, is DGGITQSPKYLFRKEGQNVTLSCEQNLNHDAMYWYRQDPGQGLRLIYYSQIVNDFQKGDIAEGYSVSREKKESFPLTVTSAQKNPTAFYLCASSSGTGFLNEQFFGPGTRLTVL.

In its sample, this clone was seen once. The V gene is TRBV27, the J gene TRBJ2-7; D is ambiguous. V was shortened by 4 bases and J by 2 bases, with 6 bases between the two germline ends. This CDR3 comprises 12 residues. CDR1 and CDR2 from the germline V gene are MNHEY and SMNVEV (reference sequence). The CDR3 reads CASSSTPYEQYF. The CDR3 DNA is TGTGCCAGCAGTTCGACACCCTACGAGCAGTACTTC.

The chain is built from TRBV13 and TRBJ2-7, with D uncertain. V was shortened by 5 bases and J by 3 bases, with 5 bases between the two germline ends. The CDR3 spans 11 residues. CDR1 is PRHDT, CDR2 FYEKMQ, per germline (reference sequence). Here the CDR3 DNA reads TGTGCCAGCAGCCTCGGCTACGAGCAGTACTTC. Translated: CASSLGYEQYF.

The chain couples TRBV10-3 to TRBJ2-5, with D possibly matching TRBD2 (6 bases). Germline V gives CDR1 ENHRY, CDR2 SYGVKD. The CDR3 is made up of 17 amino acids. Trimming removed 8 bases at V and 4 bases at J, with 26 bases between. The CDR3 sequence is CAIGDTGGGTSRETQYF. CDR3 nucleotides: TGTGCCATCGGAGATACAGGCGGCGGGACCTCCCGAGAGACCCAGTACTTC.